The present entry profiles one TCR beta chain with its context. Germline lookup yields CDR1 KGHSH and CDR2 LQKENI. V was trimmed by 3 bases and J by 6 bases, leaving 18 bases between them. This CDR3 is built from 16 residues. Patients were ineligible given autoimmune disease history or systemic immunosuppression. The record originates from a study of OX40 agonist ivuxolimab in advanced cancers. Libraries were prepared by immunoSEQ multiplex PCR; TCRdb keeps only in-frame clonotypes and omits some of them. The table shows around 66,000 clones, with about 85% occurring only once. The sample here was CD4+ or CD8+ T cells sorted from blood, taken in a trial of the OX40 agonist ivuxolimab. The receptor was derived from an adult with an advanced solid tumor such as melanoma, head and neck, liver or kidney cancer. The chain employs TRBV18 and TRBJ2-1; TRBD2 might be the D (6 bases). The CDR3 nucleotides are TGTGCCAGCTCACCTTTAGCGGCGCCGTCGATCAATGAGCAGTTCTTC. Encoded protein: CASSPLAAPSINEQFF.